These 20 T cell receptor beta chains came from one sample sequenced in a study of T cells in Graves' hyperthyroidism and ophthalmopathy. The CDR3 regions of TCR beta were amplified from RNA transcripts. The study used the HTBI primer set for a first-round RT-PCR of the TCR CDR3. TCRdb re-derived calls from the multiplex PCR reads in MiXCR, one entry per CDR3 protein. The table has under 400,000 distinct CDR3 sequences, less than 15% seen once. Material: blood. These receptors all come from a woman aged 18-30 years with Graves' hyperthyroidism.

The gene calls are TRBV5-1 and TRBJ1-6, with unresolved D. Looked up from germline, CDR1 is SGHRS and CDR2 is YFSETQ. Trimming shortened V by 4 bases and J by 11 bases, and 16 bases separated the two germline ends. CDR3 length: 14 residues. CDR3 protein: CASSQDLGIAPLHF. The CDR3 nucleotides read TGCGCCAGCAGCCAAGATCTAGGGATTGCACCCCTCCACTTT.

The table lists this clonotype with a few counts. This chain joins TRBV7-2 and TRBJ1-6, with a possible D match to TRBD1 (5 bases). The length of the CDR3 is 17 residues. V was clipped by 0 bases and J by 3 bases, with 12 bases between them. CDR1 SGHTA and CDR2 FQGNSA come from the germline V gene. The CDR3, as DNA: TGTGCCAGCAGCTTAGCTGGGGGGGAATACTATAATTCACCCCTCCACTTT. Residues: CASSLAGGEYYNSPLHF.

The rearrangement links TRBV20-1 to TRBJ1-3; D is ambiguous. In germline, CDR1 is DFQATT, CDR2 SNEGSKA (reference sequence). The CDR3 length is 14 residues. Trimming shortened V by 5 bases and J by 0 bases, and 11 bases separated the two germline ends. CDR3 region: CSAGQINSGNTIYF. Written as DNA, the CDR3 is TGCAGTGCTGGGCAGATTAACTCTGGAAACACCATATATTTT.

The chain is built from TRBV7-3 and TRBJ1-2, with D possibly TRBD1 on 6 matching bases. Trimming removed 5 bases from V and 9 bases from J, with 16 bases in between. Per the germline V gene, CDR1 is SGHTA and CDR2 is FQGTGA. This CDR3 spans 13 amino acids. This CDR3 reads CASSPADRSRYTF. CDR3 nucleotide sequence: TGTGCCAGCAGCCCTGCGGACAGATCTCGCTACACCTTC.

The genes are TRBV7-9 and TRBJ1-2; 9 bases match TRBD1. Per the germline V gene, CDR1 is SEHNR and CDR2 is FQNEAQ (reference sequence). V was pared by 7 bases and J by 8 bases, with 14 bases of the junction left unmatched. The CDR3 runs to 15 residues. The CDR3 nucleotides are TGTGCCAGCATCCGGGGGGACAGGGTCTTCCGGGGCTACACCTTC. Protein sequence: CASIRGDRVFRGYTF.

The chain links TRBV19 to TRBJ2-1; D not resolved. V lost 6 bases and J lost 4, with 16 bases in between. CDR3 size: 15 residues. Germline lookup yields CDR1 LNHDA and CDR2 SQIVND (reference sequence). The CDR3 loop is CASRHNSSLYNEQFF. Written as DNA, the CDR3 is TGTGCCAGTAGACACAACTCAAGCCTATACAATGAGCAGTTCTTC.

The genes are TRBV6-5 and TRBJ1-2, with TRBD1 identical over 11 bases. The length of the CDR3 is 17 residues. Germline V gene sequence: CDR1 MNHEY, CDR2 SVGAGI. V lost 2 bases and J lost 5; bases outside the gene matches: 10. The DNA for the CDR3 is TGTGCCAGCAGTTACCGCCTACCGGGACAGGGGGGATATGGCTACACCTTC. Amino acid sequence: CASSYRLPGQGGYGYTF.

This clonotype showed up many times. The V and J genes are TRBV20-1 and TRBJ2-7; either TRBD1 or TRBD2 may fit D (5 bases each). The CDR3 spans 13 residues. Trimming stripped 5 bases from V and 3 bases from J, with 14 bases between. In germline, CDR1 is DFQATT, CDR2 SNEGSKA (reference sequence). The CDR3 sequence: CSAADRDLYEQYF. For the CDR3, the DNA is TGCAGTGCTGCGGACCGGGACCTCTACGAGCAGTACTTC.

This clonotype was observed a few times. The V call is TRBV6-5, the J call TRBJ2-5, with TRBD2 identical over 10 bases. V dropped 2 bases and J dropped 4; count of bases not matched to a gene: 16. Per the germline V gene, CDR1 is MNHEY and CDR2 is SVGAGI. The CDR3 is made up of 19 amino acids. The DNA for the CDR3 is TGTGCCAGCAGTTACAAATCGGGACTAGCGAGGGGTTTAGGAGAGACCCAGTACTTC. It encodes CASSYKSGLARGLGETQYF.

This clonotype was observed many times. In DNA form, the CDR3 reads TGTGCCAGCAGCCCCCCGGGACAGAGAGATGAGCAGTACTTC. The encoded protein is CASSPPGQRDEQYF. This chain joins TRBV6-2 or TRBV6-3 and TRBJ2-7, with 7 bases fitting TRBD1. The germline gives CDR1 MNHEY, CDR2 SVGEGT. The V gene end was trimmed by 6 bases and the J gene end by 7 bases; junction bases not matched to a gene: 12. CDR3 length: 14 amino acids.

This clonotype was counted ten times or more. The genes are TRBV5-1 and TRBJ1-1; D might be TRBD1 (6 bases). The CDR3 runs 15 residues. Trimming stripped 4 bases from V and 2 bases from J, with 15 bases between. Germline assignment: CDR1 SGHRS and CDR2 YFSETQ. CDR3 residues: CASSRGGGRNTEAFF. The DNA of the CDR3 is TGCGCCAGCAGCCGTGGTGGGGGGCGCAACACTGAAGCTTTCTTT.

This clonotype was seen at least ten times. The chain combines TRBV20-1 with TRBJ2-7; no clear D gene. With 3 bases removed from V and 5 bases from J, the gap between germline ends came to 8 bases. The germline CDR1 and CDR2 sequences are DFQATT and SNEGSKA (reference sequence). CDR3 length: 11 amino acids. CDR3: CSARGLNEQYF. The CDR3 DNA follows: TGCAGTGCTAGGGGCCTAAACGAGCAGTACTTC.

The sample holds many counts of this clonotype. V is TRBV10-3 and J is TRBJ1-2; tentatively, D is TRBD1 (6 bases). Trimming removed 4 bases at V and 9 bases at J, with 15 bases between. In germline, CDR1 is ENHRY, CDR2 SYGVKD. This CDR3 is 13 amino acids long. The CDR3 protein is CAISGGDIDRYTF. In DNA form, the CDR3 reads TGTGCCATCAGTGGGGGGGACATAGATCGCTACACCTTC.

This clonotype was counted a single time. The CDR3 DNA reads as TGCGCCAGCAGCCAAGCCGGGGGGACTCGTCGGGAGAGCTCCTACAATGAGCAGTTCTTC. This codes for CASSQAGGTRRESSYNEQFF. The V gene is TRBV4-1, the J gene TRBJ2-1; 7 bases are shared with TRBD2. Trimming took 1 base from V and 0 from J; bases not matched to a gene: 15. CDR3 length: 20 residues. From germline, CDR1 is MGHRA and CDR2 YSYEKL.

This clonotype was seen ten or more times. The rearrangement joins TRBV6-2 or TRBV6-3 to TRBJ2-7; the match to TRBD2 covers 8 bases. Germline V CDR1 and CDR2: MNHEY, SVGEGT. V lost 8 bases, J lost 3 bases, and 12 bases stayed unmatched. The CDR3 length is 15 residues. CDR3 nucleotide sequence: TGTGCCAGCTCTCGGACGGGAGGGGGTCTCTACGAGCAGTACTTC. Protein product: CASSRTGGGLYEQYF.

This clonotype was found many times. V usage is TRBV7-9 and J usage is TRBJ2-7; 10 bases are a match to TRBD2. With 2 bases clipped from V and 2 bases from J, the junction kept 3 bases outside the gene matches. Germline CDR1 SEHNR, CDR2 FQNEAQ (reference sequence). This CDR3 region has 15 residues. CDR3 nucleotides: TGTGCCAGCAGCTTAACTCTAGCGGGGGCCTACGAGCAGTACTTC. Its translation: CASSLTLAGAYEQYF.

This clonotype occurred a few times. The V and J genes are TRBV6-6 and TRBJ1-5, with 7 positions matching TRBD1. This CDR3 comprises 18 residues. V was pared by 2 bases and J by 1 base, with 11 bases of the junction left unmatched. CDR1 and CDR2 from the germline V gene are MNHNY and SVGAGI (reference sequence). The CDR3 bases are TGTGCCAGCAGTTACCCAGTTGGAGGGGGCAGGAGCAATCAGCCCCAGCATTTT. It translates to CASSYPVGGGRSNQPQHF.

The rearrangement joins TRBV28 to TRBJ1-2; 8 bases align to TRBD1. V lost 6 bases, J lost 7 bases, and 7 bases stayed unmatched. The CDR3 sequence is 13 residues long. In germline, CDR1 is MDHEN, CDR2 SYDVKM. The CDR3 DNA follows: TGTGCCAGCAGACTTGGACAGGGCAGTGGCTACACCTTC. This codes for CASRLGQGSGYTF.

The V gene is TRBV5-1, the J gene TRBJ2-1; 7 bases are a match to TRBD1. CDR3 length: 15 residues. Germline trimming cut 5 bases from V and 7 bases from J; bases unmatched to any gene: 12. The V gene's germline CDR1 is SGHRS and CDR2 YFSETQ. The CDR3 reads CASSPTRQGSNEQFF. CDR3 DNA sequence: TGCGCCAGCAGTCCCACCCGACAGGGCTCGAATGAGCAGTTCTTC.

The genes are TRBV29-1 and TRBJ2-3; TRBD2 might be the D (6 bases). The CDR3 has 12 residues. The germline V and J ends were trimmed by 6 bases and 7 bases, with 14 bases remaining between them. CDR1 is SQVTM and CDR2 is ANQGSEA in the germline V gene. CDR3 residues: CSVLADLNTQYF. The CDR3 DNA is TGCAGCGTCTTAGCGGATCTAAATACGCAGTATTTT.